The 5 T cell receptor beta chains in this list originate from one sample, sequenced in a study of T cells in Graves' hyperthyroidism and ophthalmopathy (dated by TCRdb to between 2018 and 2020). The library was built by means of multiplex PCR. For sequencing, an Illumina HiSeq 2000 was employed. Amplification of TCR beta CDR3 regions was carried out from RNA transcripts. The first round of RT-PCR for the TCR CDR3 was performed with the HTBI primer set and the Qiagen OneStep RT-PCR kit. The public reads were reprocessed in TCRdb via fastp at Q25 and MiXCR, keeping in-frame beta chains. Rows matching on CDR3 protein sequence are summarized as one entry with the most common DNA and genes. The sample table contains 75,000 to 100,000 distinct CDR3 sequences; only one count was recorded for under 65% of them. In total, the top ten clones hold roughly a quarter of the sample. The sample comprised blood. These receptors all come from a woman between 40 and 50 years old with Graves' hyperthyroidism.

This rearrangement joins TRBV19 to TRBJ2-7; 9 bases align to TRBD1. Germline values: CDR1 LNHDA, CDR2 SQIVND (reference sequence). With V trimmed by 3 bases and J by 3 bases, 6 bases remained unmatched. This CDR3 is 15 amino acids long. CDR3 in amino acids: CASSISTGQGYEQYF. For the CDR3, the DNA is TGTGCCAGTAGTATCTCTACGGGACAGGGCTACGAGCAGTACTTC.

With regard to this clonotype: A read error is possible here, since a much larger clone lies one base away. The rearrangement links TRBV20-1 to TRBJ1-1, with 7 bases identical to TRBD1. The CDR3 spans 14 residues. Germline V gene data show CDR1 as DFQATT and CDR2 as SNEGSKA (reference sequence). CDR3 nucleotide sequence: TGCGGTGCTAGGGGGCTTCGTTGGGACACTGAAGCTTTCTTT. Translating it yields CGARGLRWDTEAFF.

This clonotype has only one observation. V is TRBV20-1 and J is TRBJ1-5; no firm D call. Germline lookup yields CDR1 DFQATT and CDR2 SNEGSKA (reference sequence). V shed 8 bases and J shed 11 bases, with 22 bases lying between them. This CDR3 is 13 amino acids long. CDR3 amino acids: CSLRVGVQETQHF. The CDR3 coding sequence is TGCAGTTTGCGAGTGGGAGTCCAAGAGACCCAGCATTTT.

This clonotype was recorded at least ten times. The rearrangement joins TRBV28 to TRBJ2-7; D may be TRBD1 (6 bases). The length of the CDR3 is 12 residues. Germline-derived CDR1 and CDR2 are MDHEN and SYDVKM. V was cut by 5 bases and J by 6 bases, with 11 bases left in between. CDR3: CASSETGFEQYF. CDR3 in DNA: TGTGCCAGCAGTGAAACAGGGTTCGAGCAGTACTTC.

At least ten counts were recorded for this clonotype. The J gene is TRBJ2-5, the V gene TRBV5-1; 8 bases match TRBD2. V shed 2 bases, J shed 1 base, and the junction held 7 bases outside the gene matches. This CDR3 spans 16 amino acids. Germline assignment: CDR1 SGHRS and CDR2 YFSETQ. CDR3 coding DNA: TGCGCCAGCAGCTTCAATGGCGGGGGGTCCCAAGAGACCCAGTACTTC. Protein product: CASSFNGGGSQETQYF. The complete variable domain, with remaining parts taken from reference TRBV5-1 and TRBJ2-5, reads KAGVTQTPRYLIKTRGQQVTLSCSPISGHRSVSWYQQTPGQGLQFLFEYFSETQRNKGNFPGRFSGRQFSNSRSEMNVSTLELGDSALYLCASSFNGGGSQETQYFGPGTRLLVL.